The entry below describes one T cell receptor beta chain. These data are taken from a study of PD-L1 blockade in urothelial cancer. Study overall: Individuals in the cohort had been given 0 to 3 earlier chemotherapy regimens.

Profiling relied on immunoSEQ multiplex PCR, and the TCRdb table lists in-frame clones only, not all of them. The sample has around 66,000 clones; about nine tenths are singletons. Documented time point: peripheral blood 6 weeks after treatment start. CDR3 length: 16 amino acids. The germline gives CDR1 LNHDA, CDR2 SQIVND (reference sequence). Trimming took 0 bases from V and 6 from J, leaving 15 bases between them. The material was PBMCs, obtained around atezolizumab (anti-PD-L1) treatment. The TCR sequence derives from a man aged 55 to 70 with urothelial cancer. The rearrangement joins TRBV19 to TRBJ1-5; a weak D match, TRBD1 (5 bases). The CDR3 nucleotides read TGTGCCAGTAGTATAGATGCGGGACGAGGTTCTCAGCCCCAGCATTTT. This codes for CASSIDAGRGSQPQHF.